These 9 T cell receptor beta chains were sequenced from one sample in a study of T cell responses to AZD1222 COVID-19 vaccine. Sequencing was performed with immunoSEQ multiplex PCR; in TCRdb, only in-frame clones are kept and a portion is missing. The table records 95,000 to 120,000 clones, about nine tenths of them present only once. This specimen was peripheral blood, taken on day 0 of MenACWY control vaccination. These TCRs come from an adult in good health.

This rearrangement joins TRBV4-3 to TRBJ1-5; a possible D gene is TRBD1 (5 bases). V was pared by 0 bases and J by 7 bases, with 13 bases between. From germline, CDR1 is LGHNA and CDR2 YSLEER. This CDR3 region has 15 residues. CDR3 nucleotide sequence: TGCGCCAGCAGCCAAGAAAGAGGAAGGGGCCAGCCCCAGCATTTT. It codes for CASSQERGRGQPQHF.

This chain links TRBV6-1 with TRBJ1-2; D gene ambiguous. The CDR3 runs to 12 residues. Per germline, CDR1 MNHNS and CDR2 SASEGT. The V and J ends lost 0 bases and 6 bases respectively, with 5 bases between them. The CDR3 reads CASSEAWDGYTF. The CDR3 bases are TGTGCCAGCAGTGAAGCATGGGATGGCTACACCTTC.

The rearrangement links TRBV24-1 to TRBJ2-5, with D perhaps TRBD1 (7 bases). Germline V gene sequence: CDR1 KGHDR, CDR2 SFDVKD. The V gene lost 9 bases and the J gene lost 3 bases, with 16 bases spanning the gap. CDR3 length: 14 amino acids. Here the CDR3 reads CATGPGGGEETQYF. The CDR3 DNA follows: TGTGCCACCGGACCAGGGGGAGGAGAAGAGACCCAGTACTTC.

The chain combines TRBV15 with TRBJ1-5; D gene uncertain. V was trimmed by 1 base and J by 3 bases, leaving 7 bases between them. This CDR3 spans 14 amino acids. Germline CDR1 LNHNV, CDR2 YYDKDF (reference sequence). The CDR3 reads CATSRGQINQPQHF. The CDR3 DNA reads TGTGCCACCAGCAGAGGGCAGATCAATCAGCCCCAGCATTTT.

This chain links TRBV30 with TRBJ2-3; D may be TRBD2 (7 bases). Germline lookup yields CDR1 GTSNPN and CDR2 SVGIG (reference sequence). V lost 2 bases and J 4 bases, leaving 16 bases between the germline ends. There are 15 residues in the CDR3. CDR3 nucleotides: TGTGCCTGGAGTAAAGGGCGGGGGCCCGCAGATACGCAGTATTTT. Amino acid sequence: CAWSKGRGPADTQYF. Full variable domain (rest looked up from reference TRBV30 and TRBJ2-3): SQTIHQWPATLVQPVGSPLSLECTVEGTSNPNLYWYRQAAGRGLQLLFYSVGIGQISSEVPQNLSASRPQDRQFILSSKKLLLSDSGFYLCAWSKGRGPADTQYFGPGTRLTVL.

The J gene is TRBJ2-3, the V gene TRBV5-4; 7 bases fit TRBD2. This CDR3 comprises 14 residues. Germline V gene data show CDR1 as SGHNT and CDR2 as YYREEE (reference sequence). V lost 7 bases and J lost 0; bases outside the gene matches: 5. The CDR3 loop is CASGGERSTDTQYF. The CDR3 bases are TGTGCCAGCGGGGGGGAGAGGAGCACAGATACGCAGTATTTT.

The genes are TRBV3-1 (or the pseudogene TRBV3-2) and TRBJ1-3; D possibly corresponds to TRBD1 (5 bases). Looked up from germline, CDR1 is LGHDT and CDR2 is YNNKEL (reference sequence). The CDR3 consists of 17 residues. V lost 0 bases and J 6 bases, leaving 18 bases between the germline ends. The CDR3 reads CASSQDLVAGGQNTIYF. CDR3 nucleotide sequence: TGTGCCAGCAGCCAAGATTTAGTCGCGGGAGGACAAAACACCATATATTTT.

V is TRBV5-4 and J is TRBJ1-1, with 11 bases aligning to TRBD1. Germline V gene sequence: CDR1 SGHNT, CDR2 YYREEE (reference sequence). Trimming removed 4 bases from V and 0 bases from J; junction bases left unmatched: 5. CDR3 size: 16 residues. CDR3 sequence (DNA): TGTGCCAGCAGCCCCGGGACAGGGGGTATGAACACTGAAGCTTTCTTT. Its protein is CASSPGTGGMNTEAFF.

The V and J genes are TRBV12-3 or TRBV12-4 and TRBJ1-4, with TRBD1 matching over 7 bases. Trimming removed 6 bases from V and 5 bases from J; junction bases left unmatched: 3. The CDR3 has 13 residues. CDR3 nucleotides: TGTGCCAGCAGGAGGGGGCGGAATGAAAAACTGTTTTTT. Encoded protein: CASRRGRNEKLFF.